One TCR beta chain is described in this entry. Adults between roughly 18 and 89 years of age took part from more than 20 US areas. Grouping used clinical history reported by participants in a survey and questionnaire. These data come from a study of blood T cell repertoires in COVID-19. Across the study: The origin of the acute and convalescent COVID-19 samples was the United States, Italy and Spain. The cDNA or gDNA used as material had been derived from T cells, B-cell-depleted T cells, or PBMCs.

The germline CDR1 and CDR2 sequences are LGHDT and YNNKEL (reference sequence). With 3 bases clipped from V and 4 bases from J, the junction kept 6 bases outside the gene matches. The CDR3 runs to 16 residues. Profiled with immunoSEQ multiplex PCR; TCRdb holds only in-frame clones, not every one. The sample shows about 400,000 clones, 70% to 90% of them seen only once. The genes are TRBV3-1 (or the pseudogene TRBV3-2) and TRBJ1-3; 10 positions agree with TRBD1. The sample taken for sequencing was PBMCs or T cells enriched from blood (not recorded which). The sequence came from a woman between 40 and 50 years old with acute COVID-19. CDR3 nucleotide sequence: TGTGCCAGCAGCCAGGCGACAGGGGGCTTAGGAAACACCATATATTTT. Its translation: CASSQATGGLGNTIYF.